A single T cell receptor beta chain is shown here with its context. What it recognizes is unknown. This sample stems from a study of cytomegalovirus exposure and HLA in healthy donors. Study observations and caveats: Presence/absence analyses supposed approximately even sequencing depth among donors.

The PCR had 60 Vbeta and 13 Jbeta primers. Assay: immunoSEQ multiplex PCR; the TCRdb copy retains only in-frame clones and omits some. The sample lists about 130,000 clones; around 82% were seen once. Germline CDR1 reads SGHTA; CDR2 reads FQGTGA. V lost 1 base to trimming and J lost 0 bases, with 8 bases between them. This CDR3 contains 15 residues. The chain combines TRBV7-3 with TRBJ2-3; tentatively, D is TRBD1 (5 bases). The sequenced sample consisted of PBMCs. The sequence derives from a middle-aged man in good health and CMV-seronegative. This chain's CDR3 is CASSLIPGSTDTQYF. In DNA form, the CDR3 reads TGTGCCAGCAGCTTAATTCCAGGGAGCACAGATACGCAGTATTTT.